A single sample is the source of the 11 T cell receptor beta chains below, sequenced in a study of Ad26.COV2.S vaccination and SARS-CoV-2 variants (dated by TCRdb to the early 2020s). The sample's treatment or condition label is to be understood as: roughly 20 received Ad26.COV2.S at low or high dose, single or two shots; roughly five received placebo; per-sample allocation not given. Repertoires of vaccine and placebo recipients were sequenced from samples taken on day 63 after the first injection. Receptor libraries were prepared by the immunoSEQ multiplex PCR assay. This immuneACCESS table, as held by TCRdb, lists in-frame sequences with V and J called but not all clones. Of the missing ones, under half trace to an unresolved V gene in checked studies; the others have no known cause. The sample table shows a few hundred thousand clones, and about 90% are seen once. The ten largest clones capture roughly 4.3% of the sample.

This specimen consisted of peripheral blood, obtained in a trial of Ad26.COV2.S vaccine versus placebo. Receptors originate from a person between 18 and 65 years old who received the Ad26.COV2.S COVID-19 vaccine or a placebo.

The V gene is TRBV30, the J gene TRBJ2-7; D remains unclear. Trimming cost V 2 bases and J 0 bases, with 8 bases left between them. This CDR3 has 13 residues. CDR1 is GTSNPN and CDR2 is SVGIG in the germline V gene (reference sequence). The CDR3 region is CAWSTGASYEQYF. CDR3 nucleotide sequence: TGTGCCTGGAGTACGGGCGCCTCCTACGAGCAGTACTTC.

Regarding this clone: Other nucleotide sequences from this sample produce the same CDR3. The gene calls are TRBV7-9 and TRBJ2-7, with TRBD1 matching over 8 bases. The germline gives CDR1 SEHNR, CDR2 FQNEAQ (reference sequence). The V segment lost 3 bases and the J segment 5 bases; nucleotides outside the gene matches: 0. The CDR3 loop spans 12 amino acids. The CDR3 sequence: CASSLTGDEQYF. DNA for the CDR3: TGTGCCAGCAGCTTGACAGGGGACGAGCAGTACTTC.

DNA for the CDR3: TGTGCCAGCTCATGGGGACTAGCGGCCTACGAGCAGTACTTC. It encodes CASSWGLAAYEQYF. The chain recombines TRBV14 with TRBJ2-7; 11 nucleotides agree with TRBD2. The trim removed 8 bases at V and 2 bases at J, leaving 5 bases unmatched. CDR1 is SGHDN and CDR2 is FVKESK in the germline V gene. This CDR3 has 14 residues.

This chain connects TRBV7-8 to TRBJ2-2; the match to TRBD2 covers 10 bases. The CDR3 totals 15 residues. Germline V gene data show CDR1 as SGHVS and CDR2 as FQNEAQ. J lost 3 bases, V lost 5 bases, and 3 bases had no gene match. The CDR3 nucleotides are TGTGCCAGCAGCACGCTAGCGGGAGACACCGGGGAGCTGTTTTTT. This codes for CASSTLAGDTGELFF.

This chain connects TRBV5-1 to TRBJ2-7; possible D gene TRBD2, 7 bases. Trimming cost V 3 bases and J 4 bases, with 26 bases left between them. The CDR3 is 18 amino acids. Germline assignment: CDR1 SGHRS and CDR2 YFSETQ. CDR3 sequence: CASSSPTQGGPFLYEQYF. CDR3 sequence (DNA): TGCGCCAGCAGCTCGCCCACACAGGGAGGGCCTTTTTTATACGAGCAGTACTTC.

Worth noting for this clone: The sample holds other DNA sequences that translate to the same CDR3. The chain employs TRBV27 and TRBJ2-7; weak D call: TRBD1 (6 bases). The CDR3 totals 14 residues. CDR1 and CDR2 (germline): MNHEY, SMNVEV (reference sequence). With 3 bases removed from V and 1 base from J, the gap between germline ends came to 10 bases. The CDR3 DNA reads as TGTGCCAGCAGTTTCGGGCAGGGGTCCTACGAGCAGTACTTC. The encoded protein is CASSFGQGSYEQYF.

The chain uses TRBV24-1 and TRBJ2-7; D not resolved. Germline CDR1 is KGHDR and CDR2 is SFDVKD. The germline V and J ends were trimmed by 6 bases and 4 bases, with 18 bases remaining between them. The CDR3 extends over 15 amino acids. The CDR3 bases are TGTGCCACCAGTTCGCCGCGACACTCGCCTTACGAGCAGTACTTC. Encoded protein: CATSSPRHSPYEQYF.

This rearrangement joins TRBV19 to TRBJ2-6, with TRBD2 as a possible D gene (6 bases). Germline V CDR1 and CDR2: LNHDA, SQIVND (reference sequence). The CDR3 is 16 amino acids. The V gene lost 4 bases and the J gene lost 0 bases, with 10 bases spanning the gap. The CDR3 loop reads CASSKTAGSGANVLTF. CDR3 nucleotides: TGTGCCAGTAGTAAGACAGCGGGCTCTGGGGCCAACGTCCTGACTTTC.

The genes are TRBV27 and TRBJ1-4; D call uncertain. Trimming left V 3 bases short and J 0 bases short, with 8 bases between. The CDR3 is 15 amino acids. CDR1 and CDR2 from the germline V gene are MNHEY and SMNVEV (reference sequence). The CDR3 bases are TGTGCCAGCAGTTTTGGGGAAGCAACTAATGAAAAACTGTTTTTT. It translates to CASSFGEATNEKLFF.

The chain is built from TRBV28 and TRBJ2-2; 8 nucleotides match TRBD2. CDR3 length equals 15 residues. Per germline, CDR1 MDHEN and CDR2 SYDVKM. V gave up 5 bases and J gave up 8 bases; unmatched junction bases: 10. CDR3 sequence reads: CASSPLASGWGELFF. In DNA, the CDR3 is TGTGCCAGCAGTCCATTGGCTAGCGGGTGGGGGGAGCTGTTTTTT.

V and J are TRBV6-2 or TRBV6-3 and TRBJ2-1; 10 bases are a match to TRBD1. CDR3 length: 18 residues. Germline CDR1 MNHEY, CDR2 SVGEGT. After removal of 6 bases from V and 0 bases from J, the junction contained 11 bases not matched to a gene. CDR3 DNA: TGTGCCAGCAGCAAGACAGGGGGCGGTCAAAGCTCCTACAATGAGCAGTTCTTC. Translation: CASSKTGGGQSSYNEQFF.